This TCR beta chain was identified in a study of blood T cell repertoires in COVID-19. Study-level information: Collection of acute and convalescent COVID-19 samples took place in the United States, Italy and Spain.

Authors' methods: Reference gene primers were amplified, and this amplification served to estimate nucleated cell counts. Sequenced by immunoSEQ multiplex PCR; TCRdb stores in-frame clones only, minus some. The DNA gave D and trimming, while V, J and clone size come from that table. Here the sample spans about 130,000 clones, roughly 80% being singletons. This CDR3 is 15 amino acids long. The germline gives CDR1 SGHRS, CDR2 YFSETQ. V lost 4 bases and J lost 0; bases outside the gene matches: 3. This chain joins TRBV5-1 and TRBJ2-3, with 9 bases matching TRBD1. Sequencing input: peripheral blood. This TCR derives from a woman between 55 and 75 years old with acute or convalescent COVID-19. The CDR3: CASSPTGGSTDTQYF. Written as DNA, the CDR3 is TGCGCCAGCAGCCCGACAGGGGGTAGCACAGATACGCAGTATTTT.